This is a list of T cell receptor beta chains from one sample in a study of OX40 agonist ivuxolimab in advanced cancers. Here immunoSEQ multiplex PCR was the method, and the copy in TCRdb shows in-frame clones only, minus some. The table lists around 75,000 clones, roughly nine tenths of them singletons. The specimen comprised CD4+ or CD8+ T cells sorted from blood, sampled in a trial of the OX40 agonist ivuxolimab. These receptors were obtained from an adult with an advanced solid tumor such as melanoma, head and neck, liver or kidney cancer. Each CDR3 is given with its conserved first and last residue. D genes are given only for firm matches. Size is stated for part of the rows, as once, few or many counts, or as a class when the clone is expanded.

abundance: .
d_gene: .
j_gene: TRBJ1-5
v_gene: TRBV29-1
CDR3aa: CSVEGWLGRQKGNQPQHF
CDR3nt: TGCAGCGTTGAAGGGTGGTTAGGACGACAGAAGGGCAATCAGCCCCAGCATTTT

abundance: .
d_gene: .
j_gene: TRBJ1-4
v_gene: TRBV30
CDR3aa: CAWGEGTNEKLFF
CDR3nt: TGTGCCTGGGGGGAGGGAACTAATGAAAAACTGTTTTTT

abundance: .
d_gene: .
j_gene: TRBJ1-1
v_gene: TRBV18
CDR3aa: CASSPAGNTEAFF
CDR3nt: TGTGCCAGCTCACCTGCGGGTAACACTGAAGCTTTCTTT

abundance: .
d_gene: .
j_gene: TRBJ2-3
v_gene: TRBV11-2
CDR3aa: CASRSTDTQYF
CDR3nt: TGTGCCAGCAGGAGCACAGATACGCAGTATTTT

abundance: .
d_gene: .
j_gene: TRBJ2-4
v_gene: TRBV5-6
CDR3aa: CASSLWASAGIQYF
CDR3nt: TGTGCCAGCAGCTTGTGGGCATCGGCGGGCATTCAGTACTTC

abundance: .
d_gene: .
j_gene: TRBJ1-1
v_gene: TRBV27
CDR3aa: CASRVSGGNTEAFF
CDR3nt: TGTGCCAGCAGGGTAAGCGGGGGAAACACTGAAGCTTTCTTT

abundance: .
d_gene: .
j_gene: TRBJ1-2
v_gene: TRBV6-5
CDR3aa: CASSSFDTNYGYTF
CDR3nt: TGTGCCAGCAGTTCGTTCGACACTAACTATGGCTACACCTTC

abundance: .
d_gene: TRBD1
j_gene: TRBJ1-2
v_gene: TRBV5-1
CDR3aa: CASSIDRDQGYTF
CDR3nt: TGCGCCAGCAGCATCGACAGGGATCAGGGCTACACCTTC

abundance: .
d_gene: .
j_gene: TRBJ2-1
v_gene: TRBV7-8
CDR3aa: CASSFRVSSYNEQFF
CDR3nt: TGTGCCAGCAGCTTTAGGGTAAGCTCCTACAATGAGCAGTTCTTC

abundance: .
d_gene: .
j_gene: TRBJ1-2
v_gene: TRBV19
CDR3aa: CASSIIGRAGDGYTF
CDR3nt: TGTGCCAGTAGTATAATCGGCAGGGCGGGCGATGGCTACACCTTC

abundance: .
d_gene: .
j_gene: TRBJ1-5
v_gene: TRBV28
CDR3aa: CASSFFQQPQHF
CDR3nt: TGTGCCAGCAGTTTTTTCCAACAGCCCCAGCATTTT

abundance: .
d_gene: .
j_gene: TRBJ2-5
v_gene: TRBV4-1
CDR3aa: CASSLRQLQETQYF
CDR3nt: TGCGCCAGCAGCCTTCGACAGCTACAAGAGACCCAGTACTTC

abundance: .
d_gene: .
j_gene: TRBJ1-1
v_gene: TRBV5-5
CDR3aa: CASIRGRNTEAFF
CDR3nt: TGTGCCAGCATTAGGGGCCGGAACACTGAAGCTTTCTTT

abundance: .
d_gene: .
j_gene: TRBJ1-1
v_gene: TRBV19
CDR3aa: CATKEAWETEAFF
CDR3nt: TGTGCCACTAAGGAGGCTTGGGAGACTGAAGCTTTCTTT

abundance: .
d_gene: TRBD1
j_gene: TRBJ1-5
v_gene: TRBV5-1
CDR3aa: CASSEWGQLDNQPQHF
CDR3nt: TGCGCCAGCAGCGAATGGGGACAGTTAGACAATCAGCCCCAGCATTTT

abundance: .
d_gene: TRBD2
j_gene: TRBJ2-3
v_gene: TRBV27
CDR3aa: CASPPWTRSTDTQYF
CDR3nt: TGTGCCAGCCCTCCGTGGACTAGAAGCACAGATACGCAGTATTTT

abundance: .
d_gene: TRBD1
j_gene: TRBJ1-2
v_gene: TRBV5-8
CDR3aa: CASSLTIGTGSSYGYTF
CDR3nt: TGTGCCAGCAGCTTGACGATTGGGACAGGGAGTAGCTATGGCTACACCTTC

abundance: .
d_gene: TRBD2
j_gene: TRBJ2-6
v_gene: TRBV7-9
CDR3aa: CASSWWTSSSSGANVLTF
CDR3nt: TGTGCCAGCAGCTGGTGGACTAGCTCATCCTCTGGGGCCAACGTCCTGACTTTC

abundance: .
d_gene: .
j_gene: TRBJ2-2
v_gene: TRBV4-1
CDR3aa: CASSSPLASGELFF
CDR3nt: TGCGCCAGCAGCTCCCCACTAGCCTCCGGGGAGCTGTTTTTT

abundance: .
d_gene: .
j_gene: TRBJ1-1
v_gene: TRBV6-5
CDR3aa: CASLMPGGRAEAFF
CDR3nt: TGTGCCAGCCTCATGCCCGGGGGGAGGGCTGAAGCTTTCTTT

abundance: .
d_gene: .
j_gene: TRBJ2-7
v_gene: TRBV7-2
CDR3aa: CASSLVGRDAHEQYF
CDR3nt: TGTGCCAGCAGCTTAGTGGGCAGGGACGCTCACGAGCAGTACTTC

abundance: .
d_gene: .
j_gene: TRBJ1-1
v_gene: TRBV5-4
CDR3aa: CASSLPERGTEAFF
CDR3nt: TGTGCCAGCAGCCTCCCCGAAAGGGGGACTGAAGCTTTCTTT

abundance: .
d_gene: TRBD1
j_gene: TRBJ1-1
v_gene: TRBV28
CDR3aa: CASSSFKGQKAFF
CDR3nt: TGTGCCAGCAGTTCATTCAAGGGACAGAAAGCTTTCTTT

abundance: few
d_gene: .
j_gene: TRBJ1-1
v_gene: TRBV20-1
CDR3aa: CSAREGTEAFF
CDR3nt: TGCAGTGCTAGGGAGGGAACTGAAGCTTTCTTT

abundance: .
d_gene: .
j_gene: TRBJ2-2
v_gene: TRBV2
CDR3aa: CASSPDSPTGSGELFF
CDR3nt: TGTGCCAGCAGTCCCGATAGCCCCACAGGATCCGGGGAGCTGTTTTTT

abundance: once
d_gene: .
j_gene: TRBJ2-1
v_gene: TRBV2
CDR3aa: CASIRQGRVDEQFF
CDR3nt: TGTGCCAGCATTAGGCAGGGGAGGGTGGATGAGCAGTTCTTC

abundance: .
d_gene: .
j_gene: TRBJ1-1
v_gene: TRBV27
CDR3aa: CASSFTAQGWNTEAFF
CDR3nt: TGTGCCAGCAGCTTTACCGCGCAAGGGTGGAACACTGAAGCTTTCTTT

abundance: .
d_gene: TRBD1
j_gene: TRBJ1-5
v_gene: TRBV19
CDR3aa: CASSIGGGGGNQPQHF
CDR3nt: TGTGCCAGTAGTATTGGAGGGGGCGGGGGCAATCAGCCCCAGCATTTT

abundance: .
d_gene: .
j_gene: TRBJ2-2
v_gene: TRBV5-1
CDR3aa: CASSSRGAPVTGELFF
CDR3nt: TGCGCCAGCAGCTCCCGGGGAGCACCCGTCACCGGGGAGCTGTTTTTT

abundance: once
d_gene: .
j_gene: TRBJ1-3
v_gene: TRBV9
CDR3aa: CASSGGGTTRNTIYF
CDR3nt: TGTGCCAGCAGCGGGGGAGGGACGACTAGAAACACCATATATTTT

abundance: .
d_gene: TRBD1
j_gene: TRBJ2-7
v_gene: TRBV11-2
CDR3aa: CASRAAGQGPLEQYF
CDR3nt: TGTGCCAGCAGGGCGGCGGGACAGGGTCCTCTCGAGCAGTACTTC

abundance: .
d_gene: .
j_gene: TRBJ2-6
v_gene: TRBV5-4
CDR3aa: CASSHNSGANVLTF
CDR3nt: TGTGCCAGCAGCCACAACTCTGGGGCCAACGTCCTGACTTTC

abundance: few
d_gene: .
j_gene: TRBJ1-2
v_gene: TRBV5-1
CDR3aa: CASSLEASGGYTF
CDR3nt: TGCGCCAGCAGCTTGGAGGCCAGCGGTGGCTACACCTTC

abundance: .
d_gene: .
j_gene: TRBJ2-7
v_gene: TRBV6-6
CDR3aa: CASSRTPSYEQYF
CDR3nt: TGTGCCAGCAGCAGGACACCTTCCTACGAGCAGTACTTC

abundance: .
d_gene: .
j_gene: TRBJ2-5
v_gene: TRBV5-1
CDR3aa: CASSLVGGGQETQYF
CDR3nt: TGCGCCAGCAGCTTGGTGGGGGGAGGCCAAGAGACCCAGTACTTC

abundance: .
d_gene: .
j_gene: TRBJ2-7
v_gene: TRBV9
CDR3aa: CASSVGAGAYEQYF
CDR3nt: TGTGCCAGCAGCGTCGGAGCGGGTGCCTACGAGCAGTACTTC

abundance: once
d_gene: .
j_gene: TRBJ1-2
v_gene: TRBV28
CDR3aa: CASTSPDSPYGYTF
CDR3nt: TGTGCCAGCACGTCCCCAGACAGTCCTTATGGCTACACCTTC

abundance: once
d_gene: .
j_gene: TRBJ2-5
v_gene: TRBV29-1
CDR3aa: CSVGPGGETQYF
CDR3nt: TGCAGCGTCGGGCCCGGGGGAGAGACCCAGTACTTC

abundance: .
d_gene: .
j_gene: TRBJ2-1
v_gene: TRBV2
CDR3aa: CASSGAGEQFF
CDR3nt: TGTGCCAGCAGTGGGGCGGGAGAGCAGTTCTTC

abundance: .
d_gene: .
j_gene: TRBJ2-7
v_gene: TRBV5-4
CDR3aa: CASSLPGGLYEQYF
CDR3nt: TGTGCCAGCAGCTTACCGGGGGGCCTCTACGAGCAGTACTTC

abundance: .
d_gene: .
j_gene: TRBJ2-7
v_gene: TRBV5-1
CDR3aa: CASGANPGTYEQYF
CDR3nt: TGCGCCAGCGGAGCGAACCCCGGCACCTACGAGCAGTACTTC

abundance: .
d_gene: .
j_gene: TRBJ2-6
v_gene: TRBV4-1
CDR3aa: CASSQARAGANVLTF
CDR3nt: TGCGCCAGCAGCCAAGCGAGGGCTGGGGCCAACGTCCTGACTTTC

abundance: .
d_gene: .
j_gene: TRBJ2-2
v_gene: TRBV2
CDR3aa: CASSADTGELFF
CDR3nt: TGTGCCAGCAGTGCGGACACCGGGGAGCTGTTTTTT

abundance: .
d_gene: .
j_gene: TRBJ2-1
v_gene: TRBV11-3
CDR3aa: CASSPTGYGHNEQFF
CDR3nt: TGTGCCAGCAGCCCGACCGGGTATGGGCACAATGAGCAGTTCTTC

abundance: once
d_gene: TRBD1
j_gene: TRBJ2-5
v_gene: TRBV30
CDR3aa: CAWSTGQGAETQYF
CDR3nt: TGTGCCTGGAGTACGGGACAGGGGGCAGAGACCCAGTACTTC

abundance: .
d_gene: .
j_gene: TRBJ1-3
v_gene: TRBV5-5
CDR3aa: CASSWGRSSGNTIYF
CDR3nt: TGTGCCAGCAGCTGGGGACGGAGCTCTGGAAACACCATATATTTT

abundance: .
d_gene: TRBD2
j_gene: TRBJ2-3
v_gene: TRBV5-1
CDR3aa: CASTTGTSGGADTQYF
CDR3nt: TGCGCCAGCACGACAGGGACTAGCGGGGGGGCAGATACGCAGTATTTT

abundance: .
d_gene: .
j_gene: TRBJ2-7
v_gene: TRBV28
CDR3aa: CASSLATTYYEQYF
CDR3nt: TGTGCCAGCAGTTTAGCGACGACTTACTACGAGCAGTACTTC

abundance: few
d_gene: .
j_gene: TRBJ2-1
v_gene: TRBV11-3
CDR3aa: CASSLEGGPSGDNEQFF
CDR3nt: TGTGCCAGCAGCTTAGAGGGGGGACCCTCGGGTGACAATGAGCAGTTCTTC

abundance: .
d_gene: .
j_gene: TRBJ1-5
v_gene: TRBV7-2
CDR3aa: CASSLERDQPQHF
CDR3nt: TGTGCCAGCAGCTTAGAACGGGATCAGCCCCAGCATTTT

abundance: .
d_gene: TRBD1
j_gene: TRBJ2-3
v_gene: TRBV7-9
CDR3aa: CASSSRPGGTGVTDTQYF
CDR3nt: TGTGCCAGCAGCTCCAGACCGGGGGGGACAGGGGTTACAGATACGCAGTATTTT

abundance: .
d_gene: .
j_gene: TRBJ2-1
v_gene: TRBV4-1
CDR3aa: CASSHPPWRGSYNEQFF
CDR3nt: TGCGCCAGCAGCCACCCCCCTTGGAGGGGCTCCTACAATGAGCAGTTCTTC

abundance: .
d_gene: TRBD2
j_gene: TRBJ2-3
v_gene: TRBV5-1
CDR3aa: CASSLGFSGGADTQYF
CDR3nt: TGCGCCAGCAGCTTGGGGTTTAGCGGGGGGGCAGATACGCAGTATTTT